The 24 T cell receptor beta chains in this list originate from one sample, sequenced in a study of T cells after yellow fever vaccination. One entry per CDR3 protein, called by TCRdb with MiXCR from the 5' RACE reads. This table holds hundreds of thousands of distinct CDR3 sequences, about 19% found once. Sequenced here: PBMCs, sampled 15 days after the yellow fever booster vaccination. The receptors originated from a young man who received the YFV17D yellow fever vaccine.

The chain recombines TRBV4-2 with TRBJ2-7; either TRBD1 or TRBD2 may supply D (5 bases each). V was cut by 0 bases and J by 3 bases, with 9 bases left in between. From germline, CDR1 is LGHNA and CDR2 YNFKEQ. The CDR3 runs 14 residues. The CDR3 spells CASSQDWGRYEQYF. The CDR3 DNA is TGTGCCAGCAGCCAAGACTGGGGACGCTACGAGCAGTACTTC.

This clonotype has only a few counts. As DNA, the CDR3 is TGCAGTGCTAGAGTCCTAGCGGGAGGTCCAGGGGAGCTGTTTTTT. Its translation: CSARVLAGGPGELFF. The V call is TRBV20-1, the J call TRBJ2-2; 11 bases line up with TRBD2. This CDR3 region has 15 residues. After removal of 1 base from V and 8 bases from J, the junction contained 6 bases not matched to a gene. Germline values: CDR1 DFQATT, CDR2 SNEGSKA (reference sequence).

This clonotype was counted between two and nine times. The V gene is TRBV29-1, the J gene TRBJ2-1; 10 bases are shared with TRBD2. Germline V gene data show CDR1 as SQVTM and CDR2 as ANQGSEA. There are 14 residues in the CDR3. V lost 7 bases and J lost 6; bases outside the gene matches: 9. CDR3 amino acids: CSEYLAGDVNEQFF. CDR3 sequence (DNA): TGCAGCGAATATCTAGCGGGAGATGTCAATGAGCAGTTCTTC.

The V and J genes are TRBV30 and TRBJ2-7, with a possible D match to TRBD2 (5 bases). The CDR3 has 15 residues. V lost 2 bases and J 4 bases, leaving 18 bases between the germline ends. Per germline, CDR1 GTSNPN and CDR2 SVGIG (reference sequence). The CDR3 nucleotides are TGTGCCTGGAGTAGCGGAGTCGGGCTGCATTACGAGCAGTACTTC. This encodes CAWSSGVGLHYEQYF.

The chain employs TRBV27 and TRBJ2-7; 7 nucleotides match TRBD1. V was clipped by 7 bases and J by 7 bases; unmatched bases: 10. Germline loops: CDR1 MNHEY, CDR2 SMNVEV (reference sequence). CDR3 length: 13 amino acids. Here the CDR3 reads CASINRDRGEQYF. In DNA form, the CDR3 reads TGTGCCAGCATTAACCGGGACAGAGGGGAGCAGTACTTC.

The V gene is TRBV12-5, the J gene TRBJ1-5, with TRBD1 identical over 10 bases. The junction had 15 bases not matched to a gene; V was cut back by 7 bases and J by 0 bases. The CDR3 loop spans 19 amino acids. CDR1 LGHNT and CDR2 FRNRAP come from the germline V gene. The CDR3 DNA sequence: TGTGCTAGTGCCGCCATCCCGGGACAGGGGCCCGGTAGCAATCAGCCCCAGCATTTT. Translation gives CASAAIPGQGPGSNQPQHF.

This clonotype was recorded a few times. J is TRBJ2-5 and V is TRBV5-1, with D tentatively TRBD1 (5 bases). CDR1 is SGHRS, CDR2 YFSETQ, per germline. Trimming cost V 2 bases and J 5 bases, with 19 bases left between them. The CDR3 is 16 residues long. The CDR3 DNA reads TGCGCCAGCAGCTTTTTCACTGGTCGGTCAGGGGAGACCCAGTACTTC. It codes for CASSFFTGRSGETQYF. Variable domain in full (rest from reference TRBV5-1 and TRBJ2-5): KAGVTQTPRYLIKTRGQQVTLSCSPISGHRSVSWYQQTPGQGLQFLFEYFSETQRNKGNFPGRFSGRQFSNSRSEMNVSTLELGDSALYLCASSFFTGRSGETQYFGPGTRLLVL.

In DNA form, the CDR3 reads TGTGCCAGCAGCACCGAACTAGCGGGCTCCTACAATGAGCAGTTCTTC. This translates into CASSTELAGSYNEQFF. The genes are TRBV9 and TRBJ2-1; 9 bases align to TRBD2. The length of the CDR3 is 16 residues. The V gene's germline CDR1 is SGDLS and CDR2 YYNGEE. J gave up 0 bases and V 4 bases, and 5 bases lay outside the gene matches.

A few counts support this clonotype. The J gene is TRBJ1-1, the V gene TRBV7-2; no firm D call. V was shortened by 2 bases and J by 0 bases, with 10 bases between the two germline ends. CDR3 length: 15 residues. Germline V gene lookup returns CDR1 SGHTA and CDR2 FQGNSA. Here the CDR3 reads CASSLMGGMNTEAFF. DNA for the CDR3: TGTGCCAGCAGCTTAATGGGAGGCATGAACACTGAAGCTTTCTTT.

The chain joins TRBV12-3 or TRBV12-4 to TRBJ2-4; perhaps TRBD2 as D (5 bases). This CDR3 region has 15 residues. Trimming pared 5 bases from V and 0 bases from J, leaving 11 bases between. The CDR3 nucleotides read TGTGCCAGCAGTCCCCAAGCGGTAGCCAAAAACATTCAGTACTTC. It specifies CASSPQAVAKNIQYF.

The gene calls are TRBV7-2 and TRBJ2-3, with D possibly matching TRBD1 (6 bases). Germline CDR1 SGHTA, CDR2 FQGNSA. Trimming stripped 2 bases from V and 5 bases from J, with 8 bases between. This CDR3 comprises 13 residues. CDR3 sequence reads: CASSLQGRDTQYF. CDR3 nucleotide sequence: TGTGCCAGCAGCTTACAGGGGAGAGATACGCAGTATTTT.

This rearrangement joins TRBV2 to TRBJ2-3; 12 nucleotides align to TRBD2. V lost 3 bases to trimming and J lost 7 bases; unmatched junction nucleotides: 5. Per the germline V gene, CDR1 is SNHLY and CDR2 is FYNNEI. This CDR3 is 15 amino acids long. The CDR3 sequence is CASSELTSGGNTQYF. In nucleotides, the CDR3 is TGTGCCAGCAGTGAGTTAACTAGCGGGGGGAATACGCAGTATTTT.

The sample holds a few counts of this clonotype. J is TRBJ1-6 and V is TRBV12-3 or TRBV12-4, with 7 bases that match TRBD1. The CDR3 contains 17 residues. V was clipped by 6 bases and J by 7 bases; unmatched bases: 15. Written as DNA, the CDR3 is TGTGCCAGCAGAACCTACTGGGCAGGGGGTTCGAATTCACCCCTCCACTTT. Encoded protein: CASRTYWAGGSNSPLHF.

The gene calls are TRBV4-2 and TRBJ2-3; TRBD1 matches 7 bases. CDR3 length equals 16 residues. The junction had 8 bases not matched to a gene; V was cut back by 0 bases and J by 5 bases. CDR1 and CDR2 (germline): LGHNA, YNFKEQ. This CDR3 reads CASSQDGTEVGDTQYF. The CDR3 region has the DNA TGTGCCAGCAGCCAAGACGGGACAGAAGTTGGAGATACGCAGTATTTT.

The rearrangement links TRBV5-1 to TRBJ2-3, with 9 bases matching TRBD2. V dropped 6 bases and J dropped 5; count of bases not matched to a gene: 13. Germline V CDR1 and CDR2: SGHRS, YFSETQ. The CDR3 contains 16 residues. The CDR3 nucleotides are TGCGCCAGCAACCCTATGGCGGGAGGGCCGAAAGATACGCAGTATTTT. Translating it yields CASNPMAGGPKDTQYF.

The CDR3 sequence: CASSPGLAGPGELFF. Here the CDR3 DNA reads TGTGCCAGCAGCCCGGGACTAGCGGGACCCGGGGAGCTGTTTTTT. The chain uses TRBV6-4 and TRBJ2-2, with 13 nucleotides matching TRBD2. The CDR3 is 15 residues long. V gave up 6 bases and J gave up 6 bases; unmatched junction bases: 4. Germline V gene data show CDR1 as MRHNA and CDR2 as SNTAGT.

This clonotype was seen a handful of times. V usage is TRBV10-3 and J usage is TRBJ2-5, with D possibly being TRBD1 (6 bases). Between the trimmed V and J ends, which lost 5 bases and 2 bases, there was a span of 15 bases. The germline gives CDR1 ENHRY, CDR2 SYGVKD. The CDR3 totals 15 residues. CDR3 sequence (DNA): TGTGCCATCAGTTTGACAGGATTCGCTCAAGAGACCCAGTACTTC. Translating it yields CAISLTGFAQETQYF.

This clonotype occurred a few times. This rearrangement joins TRBV20-1 to TRBJ2-3; D is possibly TRBD2 (6 bases). This CDR3 is 12 amino acids long. CDR1 is DFQATT, CDR2 SNEGSKA, per germline (reference sequence). Trimming cost V 6 bases and J 5 bases, with 12 bases left between them. The CDR3 nucleotides are TGCAGTGCGCGACTAGGGCAAGATACGCAGTATTTT. This sequence encodes CSARLGQDTQYF.

This clonotype has just a few counts. This chain connects TRBV3-1 to TRBJ2-2; 7 bases fit TRBD1. V was pared by 7 bases and J by 0 bases, with 8 bases of the junction left unmatched. The CDR3 runs 16 residues. CDR1 is LGHDT, CDR2 YNNKEL, per germline (reference sequence). CDR3 residues: CASTRAGGANTGELFF. In nucleotides, the CDR3 is TGTGCCAGCACCCGGGCAGGGGGTGCGAACACCGGGGAGCTGTTTTTT.

This clonotype was seen more than once but under ten times. This sequence joins TRBV10-3 and TRBJ2-7; the D call may be TRBD1 or TRBD2 (5 bases each). This CDR3 is built from 13 residues. V shed 10 bases and J shed 3 bases, with 16 bases lying between them. Germline CDR1 and CDR2: ENHRY and SYGVKD. This CDR3 is CATLSGTHYEQYF. CDR3 coding DNA: TGTGCCACTCTTTCCGGGACCCACTACGAGCAGTACTTC.

In its sample, this clonotype was seen a few times. This rearrangement joins TRBV18 to TRBJ1-5, with 8 bases aligning to TRBD1. J was trimmed by 7 bases and V by 0 bases; bases with no gene match: 5. CDR1 and CDR2 (germline): KGHSH, LQKENI. The CDR3 loop spans 15 amino acids. The CDR3: CASSPPGDRGQPQHF. CDR3 DNA sequence: TGTGCCAGCTCACCACCTGGAGACAGGGGACAGCCCCAGCATTTT.

This clonotype was counted between two and nine times. CDR3: CASSLWAGAVGNIQYF. The CDR3 region has the DNA TGTGCCAGCAGTTTATGGGCGGGAGCGGTGGGAAACATTCAGTACTTC. The rearrangement joins TRBV27 to TRBJ2-4; TRBD2 aligns across 7 bases. Looked up from germline, CDR1 is MNHEY and CDR2 is SMNVEV (reference sequence). The ends lost 1 base at V and 6 bases at J; junction bases unmatched: 9. This CDR3 has 16 amino acids.

V and J are TRBV19 and TRBJ2-1; tentatively, D is TRBD2 (6 bases). The CDR3 sequence is 17 residues long. Germline values: CDR1 LNHDA, CDR2 SQIVND (reference sequence). Trimming took 3 bases from V and 4 from J, leaving 19 bases between them. CDR3 coding DNA: TGTGCCAGTAGTATCTTATTTACTAGCCCGGGGTACAATGAGCAGTTCTTC. As protein: CASSILFTSPGYNEQFF.

Only a few counts were recorded for this clonotype. The gene calls are TRBV29-1 and TRBJ2-1; TRBD2 is a possible D gene (6 bases). Trimming took off 5 bases at V and 7 bases at J, with 18 bases between the two ends. The CDR3 extends over 14 amino acids. Germline V gene lookup returns CDR1 SQVTM and CDR2 ANQGSEA. The CDR3 nucleotides are TGCAGCGTTAGCTCCACTAGGGACTTAAATGAGCAGTTCTTC. Its protein is CSVSSTRDLNEQFF.